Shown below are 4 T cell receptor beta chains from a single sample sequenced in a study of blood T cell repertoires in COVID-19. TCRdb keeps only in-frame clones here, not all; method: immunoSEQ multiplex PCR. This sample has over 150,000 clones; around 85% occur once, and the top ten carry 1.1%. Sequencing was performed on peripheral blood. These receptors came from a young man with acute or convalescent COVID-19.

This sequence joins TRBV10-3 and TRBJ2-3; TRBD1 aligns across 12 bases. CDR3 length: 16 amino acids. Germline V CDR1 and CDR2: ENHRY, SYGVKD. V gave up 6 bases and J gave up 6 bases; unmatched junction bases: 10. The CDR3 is CAIREGQGASMDTQYF. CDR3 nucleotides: TGTGCCATCAGGGAGGGACAGGGGGCCTCAATGGATACGCAGTATTTT.

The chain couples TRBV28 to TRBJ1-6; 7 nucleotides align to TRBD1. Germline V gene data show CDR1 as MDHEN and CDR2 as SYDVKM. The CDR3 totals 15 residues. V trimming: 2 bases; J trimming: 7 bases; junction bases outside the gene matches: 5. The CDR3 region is CASSLRPGGNSPLHF. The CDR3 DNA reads TGTGCCAGCAGTTTACGTCCAGGGGGGAATTCACCCCTCCACTTT.

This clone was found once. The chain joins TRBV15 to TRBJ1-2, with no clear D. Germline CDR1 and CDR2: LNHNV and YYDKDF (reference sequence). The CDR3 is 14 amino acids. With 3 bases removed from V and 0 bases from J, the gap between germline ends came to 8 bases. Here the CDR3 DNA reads TGTGCCACCAGCAGCGGTTTATCTAACTATGGCTACACCTTC. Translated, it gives CATSSGLSNYGYTF.

CDR3 loop: CASSQQGLGEKLFF. The DNA for the CDR3 is TGTGCCAGCAGCCAACAGGGTCTGGGGGAAAAACTGTTTTTT. The V and J genes are TRBV11-2 and TRBJ1-4, with TRBD1 as a possible D gene (6 bases). The ends were cut back, 5 bases at V and 8 bases at J, with 15 bases in the middle. The CDR3 runs 14 residues. The germline CDR1 and CDR2 sequences are SGHAT and FQNNGV.